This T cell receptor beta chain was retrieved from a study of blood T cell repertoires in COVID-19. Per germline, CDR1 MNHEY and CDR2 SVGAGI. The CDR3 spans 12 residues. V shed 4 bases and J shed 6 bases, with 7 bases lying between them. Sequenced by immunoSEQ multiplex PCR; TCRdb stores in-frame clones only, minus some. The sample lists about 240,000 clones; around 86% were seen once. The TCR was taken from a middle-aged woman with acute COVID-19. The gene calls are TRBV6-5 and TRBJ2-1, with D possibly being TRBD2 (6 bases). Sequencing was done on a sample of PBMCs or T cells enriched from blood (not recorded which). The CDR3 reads CASSFGGNEQFF. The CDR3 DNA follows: TGTGCCAGCAGTTTCGGGGGCAATGAGCAGTTCTTC.